This T cell receptor (beta chain) was retrieved from a study of blood T cell repertoires in COVID-19. Study at large: Samples came from the United States, Italy and Spain, spanning acute and convalescent COVID-19. PBMCs, B-cell-depleted T cells, or T cells were the source of the cDNA or gDNA that made up the material.

Trimming took 3 bases from V and 5 from J; bases not matched to a gene: 8. The CDR3 is 15 amino acids. Germline CDR1 and CDR2: SGHAT and FQNNGV. The table came from immunoSEQ multiplex PCR; TCRdb's copy has only in-frame clones and leaves some out. The sample lists some 190,000 clones, about 85% occurring once. Specimen: peripheral blood. This chain joins TRBV11-2 and TRBJ2-7; 9 bases agree with TRBD2. This TCR came from a woman of 80 years or more with acute or convalescent COVID-19. The CDR3 protein is CASSFRPRTSDEQYF. The CDR3 DNA is TGTGCCAGCAGCTTCCGACCAAGGACTAGCGACGAGCAGTACTTC.